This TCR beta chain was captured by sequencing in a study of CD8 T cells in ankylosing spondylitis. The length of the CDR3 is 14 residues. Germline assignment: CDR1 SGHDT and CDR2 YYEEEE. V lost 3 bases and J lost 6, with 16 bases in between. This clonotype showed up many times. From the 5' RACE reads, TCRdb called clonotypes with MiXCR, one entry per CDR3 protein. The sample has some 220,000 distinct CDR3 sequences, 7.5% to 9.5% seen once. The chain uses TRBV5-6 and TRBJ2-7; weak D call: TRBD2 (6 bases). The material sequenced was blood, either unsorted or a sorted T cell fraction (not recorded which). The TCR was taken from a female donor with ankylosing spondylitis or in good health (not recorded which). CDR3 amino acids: CASSWRGFGVEQYF. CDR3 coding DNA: TGTGCCAGCAGCTGGAGGGGATTCGGGGTCGAGCAGTACTTC.